These 21 T cell receptor beta chains originate from one sample sequenced in a study of vaccination effects on CD4 cells after COVID-19. Assay: immunoSEQ multiplex PCR; the TCRdb copy retains only in-frame clones and omits some. The top ten hold about 1.4% of the sample, which has almost 70,000 clones, roughly 81% seen once. No antigen is known for these receptors. Antigen-specific CD4+ T cells expanded by the ViraFEST assay with viral peptide pools were then sequenced. Subsequent to a culture period of approximately 11 days, CD4+ T cells were isolated. Either the mRNA-1273 or the BNT162b2 vaccine was given to participants as two doses. The sample here was CD4+ T cells from PBMCs cultured with HCoV-229E spike peptides, taken after COVID-19 vaccination. The receptors were gathered from a human donor who received a COVID-19 vaccine.

This clone was picked up a small number of times. This sequence joins TRBV5-6 and TRBJ1-1; D remains ambiguous. This CDR3 contains 12 residues. Trimming pared 3 bases from V and 2 bases from J, leaving 5 bases between. Germline V gives CDR1 SGHDT, CDR2 YYEEEE. CDR3 in amino acids: CASSWSNTEAFF. CDR3 DNA: TGTGCCAGCAGCTGGTCCAACACTGAAGCTTTCTTT.

The V and J genes are TRBV7-3 and TRBJ2-5; 10 nucleotides line up with TRBD2. Per germline, CDR1 SGHTA and CDR2 FQGTGA. J was trimmed by 1 base and V by 1 base; bases with no gene match: 9. This CDR3 comprises 18 residues. The CDR3 nucleotides read TGTGCCAGCAGCTTAAGGCCTAGCGGGGGCTGGATCCAAGAGACCCAGTACTTC. Protein product: CASSLRPSGGWIQETQYF. The entire variable domain, with the rest obtained from reference TRBV7-3 and TRBJ2-5, is as follows: GAGVSQTPSNKVTEKGKYVELRCDPISGHTALYWYRQSLGQGPEFLIYFQGTGAADDSGLPNDRFFAVRPEGSVSTLKIQRTERGDSAVYLCASSLRPSGGWIQETQYFGPGTRLLVL.

The CDR3 is CASLGTGVEKLFF. The DNA for the CDR3 is TGTGCCTCACTGGGGACAGGGGTGGAAAAACTGTTTTTT. The V and J genes are TRBV12-3 or TRBV12-4 and TRBJ1-4; 10 bases match TRBD1. This CDR3 is 13 amino acids long. The V gene end was trimmed by 11 bases and the J gene end by 8 bases; junction bases not matched to a gene: 8.

The chain employs TRBV5-3 and TRBJ1-6; unclear D gene. TRBV5-3 is filed as an ORF, its function uncertain. The length of the CDR3 is 17 residues. V was trimmed by 0 bases and J by 2 bases, leaving 12 bases between them. CDR3 nucleotides: TGTGCCAGAAGCTTGGCGCCGGGGTTCCCCTATAATTCACCCCTCCACTTT. This gives the protein CARSLAPGFPYNSPLHF.

Only a few counts were recorded for this clone. This chain's CDR3 is CASSRMTGGAGTEAFF. In nucleotides, the CDR3 is TGTGCCAGTAGTCGAATGACAGGGGGCGCGGGGACTGAAGCTTTCTTT. The rearrangement joins TRBV19 to TRBJ1-1; 10 positions agree with TRBD1. Unmatched junction bases numbered 11, after V lost 5 bases and J lost 5 bases. The CDR3 sequence is 16 residues long. Per germline, CDR1 LNHDA and CDR2 SQIVND (reference sequence).

The rearrangement links TRBV5-1 to TRBJ2-2; 11 bases are a match to TRBD1. The CDR3 loop spans 17 amino acids. Germline V gene sequence: CDR1 SGHRS, CDR2 YFSETQ. V was clipped by 3 bases and J by 0 bases; unmatched bases: 4. Here the CDR3 DNA reads TGCGCCAGCAGCTCGGGACAGGGGGTAGCGAACACCGGGGAGCTGTTTTTT. Its translation: CASSSGQGVANTGELFF. The variable domain in full, with the rest retrieved from reference TRBV5-1 and TRBJ2-2, is KAGVTQTPRYLIKTRGQQVTLSCSPISGHRSVSWYQQTPGQGLQFLFEYFSETQRNKGNFPGRFSGRQFSNSRSEMNVSTLELGDSALYLCASSSGQGVANTGELFFGEGSRLTVL.

This clone was seen once. The chain joins TRBV2 to TRBJ2-3; D may be TRBD1 (7 bases). The CDR3 totals 16 residues. Germline V gene data show CDR1 as SNHLY and CDR2 as FYNNEI. V was clipped by 8 bases and J by 2 bases, with 20 bases between them. The CDR3 DNA sequence: TGTGCCAGCCTCCCACATAGCGGACAGGTCACAGATACGCAGTATTTT. Translated: CASLPHSGQVTDTQYF. Combining the CDR3 with reference TRBV2 and TRBJ2-3 gives the whole variable domain EPEVTQTPSHQVTQMGQEVILRCVPISNHLYFYWYRQILGQKVEFLVSFYNNEISEKSEIFDDQFSVERPDGSNFTLKIRSTKLEDSAMYFCASLPHSGQVTDTQYFGPGTRLTVL.

The chain links TRBV19 to TRBJ1-6, with a tentative D call TRBD1 (6 bases). Germline V gene lookup returns CDR1 LNHDA and CDR2 SQIVND (reference sequence). The CDR3 spans 16 residues. The germline V and J ends were trimmed by 10 bases and 8 bases, with 24 bases remaining between them. This CDR3 is CATKQSGQRDYSPLHF. Written as DNA, the CDR3 is TGTGCCACCAAGCAATCCGGACAGAGAGATTATTCACCCCTCCACTTT. Full variable domain (rest looked up from reference TRBV19 and TRBJ1-6): DGGITQSPKYLFRKEGQNVTLSCEQNLNHDAMYWYRQDPGQGLRLIYYSQIVNDFQKGDIAEGYSVSREKKESFPLTVTSAQKNPTAFYLCATKQSGQRDYSPLHFGNGTRLTVT.

The V and J genes are TRBV4-1 and TRBJ1-6; D is ambiguous. V was shortened by 1 base and J by 7 bases, with 8 bases between the two germline ends. The germline V gene has CDR1 MGHRA and CDR2 YSYEKL. The CDR3 runs 14 residues. The CDR3 loop is CASSQGGGNSPLHF. The CDR3 DNA reads as TGCGCCAGCAGCCAAGGTGGAGGGAATTCACCCCTCCACTTT.

This clone was recorded once. J is TRBJ1-1 and V is TRBV18, with D unclear. CDR3 length: 13 residues. Germline-derived CDR1 and CDR2 are KGHSH and LQKENI. Deletions cut 6 bases from V and 5 bases from J, with 13 bases between. For the CDR3, the DNA is TGTGCCAGCTCCGCCGGCAGTGTTACTGAAGCTTTCTTT. Its translation: CASSAGSVTEAFF. The full variable domain, rest sourced from reference TRBV18 and TRBJ1-1, is NAGVMQNPRHLVRRRGQEARLRCSPMKGHSHVYWYRQLPEEGLKFMVYLQKENIIDESGMPKERFSAEFPKEGPSILRIQQVVRGDSAAYFCASSAGSVTEAFFGQGTRLTVV.

The chain carries TRBV10-2 and TRBJ1-5; unclear D gene. Germline V gives CDR1 WSHSY, CDR2 SAAADI. This CDR3 has 14 amino acids. The ends were cut back, 0 bases at V and 4 bases at J, with 7 bases in the middle. The chain's CDR3 is CASSESSLNQPQHF. The CDR3, as DNA: TGCGCCAGCAGTGAGTCCAGTCTAAATCAGCCCCAGCATTTT.

The CDR3 sequence is CSVQGTNEKLFF. For the CDR3, the DNA is TGCAGCGTGCAAGGAACTAATGAAAAACTGTTTTTT. The V call is TRBV29-1, the J call TRBJ1-4, with unresolved D. Germline-derived CDR1 and CDR2 are SQVTM and ANQGSEA. The CDR3 spans 12 residues. Trimming cost V 6 bases and J 1 base, with 6 bases left between them. The full variable domain, its missing parts supplied by reference TRBV29-1 and TRBJ1-4, is SAVISQKPSRDICQRGTSLTIQCQVDSQVTMMFWYRQQPGQSLTLIATANQGSEATYESGFVIDKFPISRPNLTFSTLTVSNMSPEDSSIYLCSVQGTNEKLFFGSGTQLSVL.

The chain is built from TRBV20-1 and TRBJ2-5; D is unresolved. CDR1 DFQATT and CDR2 SNEGSKA come from the germline V gene (reference sequence). The CDR3 consists of 11 residues. Deletions cut 1 base from V and 5 bases from J, with 5 bases between. As DNA, the CDR3 is TGCAGTGCTAGAGCTGTCGAGACCCAGTACTTC. This sequence encodes CSARAVETQYF.

In this sample, this clone turned up a few times. This chain uses TRBV3-1 (or the pseudogene TRBV3-2) with TRBJ1-2, with D uncertain. V gave up 1 base and J gave up 5 bases, with 5 bases separating them. This CDR3 is built from 12 residues. Germline CDR1 reads LGHDT; CDR2 reads YNNKEL (reference sequence). The DNA of the CDR3 is TGTGCCAGCAGCCAAGCGGGGTATGGCTACACCTTC. Protein: CASSQAGYGYTF.

The V call is TRBV12-5, the J call TRBJ1-4, with 7 bases identical to TRBD1. The CDR3 sequence is 11 residues long. Germline V gene lookup returns CDR1 LGHNT and CDR2 FRNRAP. The V segment lost 7 bases and the J segment 11 bases; nucleotides outside the gene matches: 4. CDR3 region: CASAEGQKLFF. The CDR3, as DNA: TGTGCTAGTGCCGAGGGACAGAAACTGTTTTTT. Drawing the rest from reference TRBV12-5 and TRBJ1-4, the complete variable domain is DARVTQTPRHKVTEMGQEVTMRCQPILGHNTVFWYRQTMMQGLELLAYFRNRAPLDDSGMPKDRFSAEMPDATLATLKIQPSEPRDSAVYFCASAEGQKLFFGSGTQLSVL.

This clone appeared once. The same CDR3 also results from other DNA sequences found in this sample. The chain recombines TRBV30 with TRBJ2-3; unclear D gene. V was cut by 7 bases and J by 2 bases, with 10 bases left in between. Looked up from germline, CDR1 is GTSNPN and CDR2 is SVGIG (reference sequence). CDR3 length: 12 amino acids. CDR3: CAYTKDTDTQYF. In DNA form, the CDR3 reads TGTGCCTACACGAAGGACACAGATACGCAGTATTTT.

V gene TRBV5-6 combines with J gene TRBJ2-7, with 8 bases lining up with TRBD1. The ends lost 4 bases at V and 2 bases at J; junction bases unmatched: 5. Germline lookup yields CDR1 SGHDT and CDR2 YYEEEE. The CDR3 sequence is 14 residues long. CDR3 sequence: CASSHGQGAYEQYV. CDR3 bases: TGTGCCAGCAGCCACGGACAGGGCGCCTACGAGCAGTACGTC.

This chain links TRBV10-2 with TRBJ1-3, with a possible D match to TRBD1 (6 bases). This CDR3 has 14 residues. The V end was cut by 3 bases, the J end by 8 bases, with 14 bases between. The germline V gene encodes CDR1 WSHSY and CDR2 SAAADI. Written as DNA, the CDR3 is TGCGCCAGCAGTGAATTTAGGGAGGGGGACACCATATATTTT. Its protein is CASSEFREGDTIYF.

This chain connects TRBV6-6 to TRBJ2-7, with D possibly matching TRBD1 (5 bases). CDR1 MNHNY and CDR2 SVGAGI come from the germline V gene (reference sequence). The V end was cut by 2 bases, the J end by 5 bases, with 7 bases between. This CDR3 spans 12 amino acids. The CDR3: CASSYSRDEQYV. The CDR3 bases are TGTGCCAGCAGTTACAGCAGGGACGAGCAGTACGTC.

The CDR3: CASNRQGSNEQFF. The CDR3 DNA reads TGCGCCAGCAACCGACAGGGGTCTAATGAGCAGTTCTTC. The V and J genes are TRBV10-1 and TRBJ2-1, with 8 bases lining up with TRBD1. The CDR3 runs 13 residues. CDR1 and CDR2 from the germline V gene are WNHNN and SYGVQD (reference sequence). The J segment lost 7 bases and the V segment lost 7 bases, leaving 6 bases of the junction unmatched.

The rearrangement joins TRBV28 to TRBJ1-1; the D gene is possibly TRBD1 (5 bases). Germline CDR1 is MDHEN and CDR2 is SYDVKM. CDR3 size: 15 residues. V lost 6 bases and J 6 bases, leaving 20 bases between the germline ends. DNA of the CDR3: TGTGCCAGCAGACAAAGTACAGGTGTGGTTTCTGAAGCTTTCTTT. Translation: CASRQSTGVVSEAFF.